Presented here are 15 T cell receptor beta chains from one specimen sequenced in a study of T cell repertoires in cytomegalovirus infection. TCRdb reanalysed the reads using MiXCR and keeps one entry per CDR3 protein. This sample has 900,000 to 950,000 distinct CDR3 sequences, with roughly a third found just once. Their antigens are not known. The sample was cultured CD8+ T cells from PBMCs, taken from culture after CMV antigen stimulation. The receptors were sampled from a human donor in good health (CMV status not recorded). Some clones in this sample may be carry-over from other donors' samples.

The chain uses TRBV20-1 and TRBJ1-1, with no clear D. Germline CDR1 reads DFQATT; CDR2 reads SNEGSKA (reference sequence). CDR3 length: 10 residues. V was cut by 5 bases and J by 8 bases, with 9 bases left in between. This chain's CDR3 is CSALQQEAFF. The CDR3, as DNA: TGCAGTGCTTTACAACAGGAAGCTTTCTTT.

This clonotype was observed a handful of times. This chain links TRBV4-1 with TRBJ1-1; 9 bases are a match to TRBD1. CDR1 is MGHRA and CDR2 is YSYEKL in the germline V gene. The CDR3 length is 15 residues. V lost 3 bases and J lost 5; bases outside the gene matches: 7. The CDR3 bases are TGCGCCAGCAGCCACCCCAGGGACAGGGAAACTGAAGCTTTCTTT. Protein sequence: CASSHPRDRETEAFF.

This chain links TRBV27 with TRBJ1-2, with 9 nucleotides matching TRBD1. The germline V gene has CDR1 MNHEY and CDR2 SMNVEV (reference sequence). The CDR3 contains 15 residues. V lost 5 bases, J lost 4 bases, and 8 bases stayed unmatched. CDR3 nucleotides: TGTGCCAGCAGTGTGAGGACAGGGGTCATCTATGGCTACACCTTC. Translated: CASSVRTGVIYGYTF.

A few counts support this clonotype. The chain carries TRBV5-1 and TRBJ2-1; possible D gene TRBD1, 6 bases. The V gene's germline CDR1 is SGHRS and CDR2 YFSETQ. This CDR3 has 17 amino acids. V lost 0 bases and J lost 4, with 17 bases in between. The CDR3 DNA sequence: TGCGCCAGCAGCTTGGTTCTAACAGGGCAATATTACAATGAGCAGTTCTTC. Protein product: CASSLVLTGQYYNEQFF. Combining the CDR3 with reference TRBV5-1 and TRBJ2-1 gives the whole variable domain KAGVTQTPRYLIKTRGQQVTLSCSPISGHRSVSWYQQTPGQGLQFLFEYFSETQRNKGNFPGRFSGRQFSNSRSEMNVSTLELGDSALYLCASSLVLTGQYYNEQFFGPGTRLTVL.

The chain is built from TRBV6-2 or TRBV6-3 and TRBJ1-1; D possibly corresponds to TRBD1 (5 bases). Germline assignment: CDR1 MNHEY and CDR2 SVGEGT. V was shortened by 0 bases and J by 4 bases, with 12 bases between the two germline ends. The CDR3 totals 15 residues. The CDR3 DNA reads TGTGCCAGCAGTTACTCGAGTAAGGGGTTCACTGAAGCTTTCTTT. Residues: CASSYSSKGFTEAFF.

This chain links TRBV27 with TRBJ2-7; 10 bases line up with TRBD1. Trimming cost V 0 bases and J 3 bases; bases outside gene matches: 5. The CDR3 consists of 16 residues. Germline loops: CDR1 MNHEY, CDR2 SMNVEV (reference sequence). The CDR3 sequence is CASSLSGTGANYEQYF. CDR3 DNA sequence: TGTGCCAGCAGTTTATCCGGGACAGGGGCGAACTACGAGCAGTACTTC.

The chain joins TRBV11-3 to TRBJ2-1; 11 bases agree with TRBD2. The germline V gene has CDR1 SGHNT and CDR2 YENEEA. The CDR3 extends over 15 amino acids. The V segment lost 4 bases and the J segment 12 bases; nucleotides outside the gene matches: 11. The CDR3 is CASSSYSGGGQVQFF. For the CDR3, the DNA is TGTGCCAGCAGCTCCTATAGCGGGGGGGGTCAGGTGCAGTTCTTC.

The rearrangement links TRBV6-2 or TRBV6-3 to TRBJ2-7, with TRBD1 matching 8 bases. Germline lookup yields CDR1 MNHEY and CDR2 SVGEGT. This CDR3 contains 14 residues. J was trimmed by 0 bases and V by 2 bases; bases with no gene match: 0. This CDR3 is CASSYDRGSYEQYV. The DNA for the CDR3 is TGTGCCAGCAGTTACGACAGGGGCTCCTACGAGCAGTACGTC.

Notes on this clonotype: This clone may be a read error of a much larger clone one base away. The rearrangement links TRBV27 to TRBJ1-6, with a weak D call TRBD1 (5 bases). This CDR3 is built from 15 residues. CDR1 and CDR2 from the germline V gene are MNHEY and SMNVEV (reference sequence). CDR3 nucleotide sequence: TGTGCCAGCACCTTAGACAGTACCGCTAATTCACCCCACCACTTT. As protein: CASTLDSTANSPHHF.

In the case of this clonotype: This may stem from a read error, because a much larger clone lies one nucleotide away. This rearrangement joins TRBV7-8 to TRBJ2-7; the match to TRBD1 covers 7 bases. CDR1 is SGHVS and CDR2 is FQNEAQ in the germline V gene. V lost 1 base and J lost 3; bases outside the gene matches: 3. This CDR3 region has 14 residues. The CDR3 loop is CASSLGAGGYEQYF. As DNA, the CDR3 is TGTGCCAGCAGCTTAGGGGCAGGGGGCTACGAGCAGTACTTC.

This clonotype came up once. J is TRBJ1-2 and V is TRBV6-2 or TRBV6-3, with 7 positions matching TRBD1. This CDR3 is 15 amino acids long. J was trimmed by 4 bases and V by 0 bases; bases with no gene match: 5. Germline V gene data show CDR1 as MNHEY and CDR2 as SVGEGT. The CDR3 region has the DNA TGTGCCAGCAGTTACTCGGCAGGGGGGCTCTATGGCTACACCTTC. It translates to CASSYSAGGLYGYTF.

The V gene is TRBV6-5, the J gene TRBJ2-3, with D possibly called TRBD1 or TRBD2 (5 bases each). The germline V and J ends were trimmed by 2 bases and 2 bases, with 14 bases remaining between them. Germline CDR1 MNHEY, CDR2 SVGAGI. The CDR3 is made up of 16 amino acids. The CDR3 DNA reads TGTGCCAGCAGTTACGGCCTCAGGGACGACACAGATACGCAGTATTTT. Residues: CASSYGLRDDTDTQYF.

The rearrangement joins TRBV6-5 to TRBJ2-5; 7 positions agree with TRBD1. This CDR3 has 15 residues. The ends lost 5 bases at V and 1 base at J; junction bases unmatched: 7. Germline V gene lookup returns CDR1 MNHEY and CDR2 SVGAGI. The CDR3 spells CASSELDRVQETQYF. DNA for the CDR3: TGTGCCAGCAGTGAACTCGACAGGGTCCAAGAGACCCAGTACTTC.

The chain links TRBV20-1 to TRBJ2-7; no definite D call. The CDR3 runs to 14 residues. Germline assignment: CDR1 DFQATT and CDR2 SNEGSKA (reference sequence). The V end was cut by 3 bases, the J end by 2 bases, with 14 bases between. The CDR3 sequence: CSASSIPAPYEQYV. CDR3 nucleotide sequence: TGCAGTGCTAGTTCCATCCCCGCTCCCTACGAGCAGTACGTC.

Written as DNA, the CDR3 is TGTGCCAGCAGTCCACAGGTAAACAATCAGCCCCAGCATTTT. It is translated as CASSPQVNNQPQHF. The chain recombines TRBV27 with TRBJ1-5, with D perhaps matching TRBD1 (5 bases). The CDR3 consists of 14 residues. V was trimmed by 5 bases and J by 3 bases, leaving 11 bases between them. Germline V gives CDR1 MNHEY, CDR2 SMNVEV (reference sequence).